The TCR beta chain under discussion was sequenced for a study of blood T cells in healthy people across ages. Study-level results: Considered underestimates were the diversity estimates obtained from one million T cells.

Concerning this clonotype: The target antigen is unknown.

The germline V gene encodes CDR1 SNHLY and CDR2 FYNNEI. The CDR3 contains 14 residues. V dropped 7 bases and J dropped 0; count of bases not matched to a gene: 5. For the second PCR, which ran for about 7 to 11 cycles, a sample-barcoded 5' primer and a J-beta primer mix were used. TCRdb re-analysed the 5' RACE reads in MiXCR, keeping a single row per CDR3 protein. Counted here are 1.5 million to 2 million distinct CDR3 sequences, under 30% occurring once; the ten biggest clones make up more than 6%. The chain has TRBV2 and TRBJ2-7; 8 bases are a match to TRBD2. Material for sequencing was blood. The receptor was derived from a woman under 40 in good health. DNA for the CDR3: TGTGCCAGCATGAAGCGGGGGCCCTCCTACGAGCAGTACTTC. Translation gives CASMKRGPSYEQYF. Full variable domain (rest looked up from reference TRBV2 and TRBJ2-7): EPEVTQTPSHQVTQMGQEVILRCVPISNHLYFYWYRQILGQKVEFLVSFYNNEISEKSEIFDDQFSVERPDGSNFTLKIRSTKLEDSAMYFCASMKRGPSYEQYFGPGTRLTVT.